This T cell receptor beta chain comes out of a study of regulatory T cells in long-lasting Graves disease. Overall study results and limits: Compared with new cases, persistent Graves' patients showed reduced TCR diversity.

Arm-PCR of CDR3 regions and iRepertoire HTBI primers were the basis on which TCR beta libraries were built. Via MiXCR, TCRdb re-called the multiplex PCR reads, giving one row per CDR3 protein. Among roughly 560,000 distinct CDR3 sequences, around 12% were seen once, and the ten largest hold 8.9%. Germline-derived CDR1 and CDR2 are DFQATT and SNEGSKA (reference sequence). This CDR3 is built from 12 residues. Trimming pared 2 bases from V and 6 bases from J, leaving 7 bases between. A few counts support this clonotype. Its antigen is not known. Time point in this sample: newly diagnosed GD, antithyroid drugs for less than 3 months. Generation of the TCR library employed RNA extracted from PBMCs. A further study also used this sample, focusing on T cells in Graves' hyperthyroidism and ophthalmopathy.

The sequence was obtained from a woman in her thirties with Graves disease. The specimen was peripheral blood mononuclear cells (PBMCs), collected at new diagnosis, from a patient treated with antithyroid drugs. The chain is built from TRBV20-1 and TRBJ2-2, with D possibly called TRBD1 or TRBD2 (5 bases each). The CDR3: CSARQGAGELFF. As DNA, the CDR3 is TGCAGTGCTAGACAGGGAGCCGGGGAGCTGTTTTTT.